The T cell receptor (beta chain) described here comes from a study of human T cells and chemical hapten exposure. Study background: Patch tests put 0.01% DPC on the upper back, and the results were checked at 6 days.

Trimming took 9 bases from V and 4 from J, leaving 22 bases between them. There are 16 residues in the CDR3. CDR1 is MDHEN, CDR2 SYDVKM, per germline. Time point denoted: patch test 2, 6 weeks after DPC sensitization. Regarding treatment: therapeutic diphenylcyclopropenone sensitization with weekly scalp DPC. TCRdb recomputed calls from the RACE reads with MiXCR, one row per CDR3 protein. The sample has around 99,000 distinct CDR3 sequences, 9% to 9.5% seen once. The sequencing used whole blood, collected in connection with sensitization to the hapten diphenylcyclopropenone (DPC). The chain joins TRBV28 to TRBJ2-1; a possible D gene is TRBD2 (7 bases). The source of this sequence is a woman aged 35 to 49 with alopecia areata. Some clones in this sample may be carry-over from other donors' samples. The chain's CDR3 is CARHLEGGGVYNEQFF. CDR3 in DNA: TGTGCCAGGCACCTTGAGGGGGGGGGCGTTTACAATGAGCAGTTCTTC.